These 15 T cell receptor beta chains were sequenced from one sample in a study of identical twins. TCRdb re-called the 5' RACE reads through MiXCR, storing one row per CDR3 protein. The table lists approximately 490,000 distinct CDR3 sequences, around 24% of them singletons. The sample was also linked to a second study, of yellow fever vaccine responses in identical twins.

What was sequenced was CD4+ T cells sorted from blood. The receptors here all came from a woman younger than 35 in good health.

The gene calls are TRBV18 and TRBJ1-4; D uncertain. CDR1 and CDR2 (germline): KGHSH, LQKENI. Trimming removed 3 bases from V and 8 bases from J, with 16 bases in between. This CDR3 is built from 15 residues. The CDR3 sequence: CASSPPGDSREKLFF. The CDR3 DNA reads as TGTGCCAGCTCACCTCCCGGAGACTCAAGGGAAAAACTGTTTTTT.

The chain employs TRBV7-9 and TRBJ2-1; D uncertain. Deletions cut 5 bases from V and 6 bases from J, with 14 bases between. CDR1 SEHNR and CDR2 FQNEAQ come from the germline V gene (reference sequence). The CDR3 sequence is 14 residues long. The CDR3 sequence: CASSHGRVINEQFF. The CDR3 bases are TGTGCCAGCAGCCATGGACGGGTGATCAATGAGCAGTTCTTC. The full variable domain, in which reference TRBV7-9 and TRBJ2-1 provide the parts outside the CDR3, is DTGVSQNPRHKITKRGQNVTFRCDPISEHNRLYWYRQTLGQGPEFLTYFQNEAQLEKSRLLSDRFSAERPKGSFSTLEIQRTEQGDSAMYLCASSHGRVINEQFFGPGTRLTVL.

The rearrangement joins TRBV29-1 to TRBJ2-1; D not certain. V was clipped by 3 bases and J by 0 bases, with 9 bases between them. This CDR3 has 14 residues. Germline V gene sequence: CDR1 SQVTM, CDR2 ANQGSEA. The DNA for the CDR3 is TGCAGCGTTGACGCTAGTCGCTCCTACAATGAGCAGTTCTTC. Its translation is CSVDASRSYNEQFF.

In its sample, this clonotype was seen a few times. The J gene is TRBJ1-1, the V gene TRBV6-1, with D possibly matching TRBD1 (5 bases). The length of the CDR3 is 15 residues. V was shortened by 2 bases and J by 0 bases, with 10 bases between the two germline ends. Germline assignment: CDR1 MNHNS and CDR2 SASEGT. The CDR3 DNA is TGTGCCAGCAGTGAACAGGGCGCGGTGAACACTGAAGCTTTCTTT. Protein: CASSEQGAVNTEAFF.

This clonotype was seen a few times. The chain is built from TRBV12-3 or TRBV12-4 and TRBJ2-1, with a possible D match to TRBD1 (5 bases). The V end was cut by 1 base, the J end by 7 bases, with 11 bases between. This CDR3 contains 14 residues. The chain's CDR3 is CASSLGARVNEQFF. The CDR3 DNA follows: TGTGCCAGCAGTTTAGGTGCCAGGGTAAATGAGCAGTTCTTC.

This clonotype came up many times. CDR3 DNA sequence: TGTGCCAGCAGTCCCGGGACTAGCGGGAGGGATGAGCAGTTCTTC. Its protein is CASSPGTSGRDEQFF. J is TRBJ2-1 and V is TRBV12-3 or TRBV12-4; 16 nucleotides align to TRBD2. The CDR3 is made up of 15 amino acids. V lost 5 bases, J lost 8 bases, and 3 bases stayed unmatched.

The chain combines TRBV20-1 with TRBJ2-5; TRBD2 agrees at 7 bases. The trim removed 2 bases at V and 5 bases at J, leaving 8 bases unmatched. CDR3 length: 14 residues. Germline CDR1 DFQATT, CDR2 SNEGSKA (reference sequence). The CDR3 nucleotides read TGCAGTGCTAGAACCCAGGGAGGGCGGGAGACCCAGTACTTC. It translates to CSARTQGGRETQYF.

V usage is TRBV10-3 and J usage is TRBJ2-1; 8 bases agree with TRBD2. V shed 8 bases, J shed 7 bases, and the junction held 4 bases outside the gene matches. CDR3 length: 12 residues. Germline-derived CDR1 and CDR2 are ENHRY and SYGVKD. CDR3 coding DNA: TGTGCCATCGGGGCTAGCGGGAATGAGCAGTTCTTC. Its translation: CAIGASGNEQFF.

The chain is built from TRBV9 and TRBJ2-3; D is perhaps TRBD1 (5 bases). The CDR3 runs to 16 residues. The germline CDR1 and CDR2 sequences are SGDLS and YYNGEE. V lost 4 bases and J lost 1, with 16 bases in between. Here the CDR3 DNA reads TGTGCCAGCAGCTCCTTTGCAGGGCCCGGCACAGATACGCAGTATTTT. Translating gives CASSSFAGPGTDTQYF.

This CDR3 is CASRVPDSYGYTF. CDR3 sequence (DNA): TGTGCCAGCAGAGTCCCGGACAGCTATGGCTACACCTTC. The chain links TRBV12-3 or TRBV12-4 to TRBJ1-2; a weak D match, TRBD1 (6 bases). CDR3 size: 13 residues. V was cut by 6 bases and J by 4 bases, with 12 bases left in between.

This clonotype was counted a few times. V usage is TRBV7-9 and J usage is TRBJ1-3; D call uncertain. V gave up 7 bases and J gave up 0 bases, with 10 bases separating them. Per germline, CDR1 SEHNR and CDR2 FQNEAQ (reference sequence). The CDR3 contains 14 residues. The CDR3 sequence is CASMAGSSGNTIYF. The CDR3 bases are TGTGCCAGCATGGCAGGAAGCTCTGGAAACACCATATATTTT.

This clonotype showed up just a few times. The V gene is TRBV4-1, the J gene TRBJ1-4, with D uncertain. The CDR3 contains 11 residues. CDR1 MGHRA and CDR2 YSYEKL come from the germline V gene. V was clipped by 5 bases and J by 7 bases, with 5 bases between them. This CDR3 reads CASSRAEKLFF. CDR3 DNA sequence: TGCGCCAGCAGCAGGGCTGAAAAACTGTTTTTT.

V usage is TRBV5-1 and J usage is TRBJ2-1; TRBD1 matches 11 bases. CDR3 length: 16 amino acids. Germline CDR1 is SGHRS and CDR2 is YFSETQ. Trimming took 0 bases from V and 2 from J; bases not matched to a gene: 1. Here the CDR3 DNA reads TGCGCCAGCAGCTTGGAGGGACAGGGGGCCTACAATGAGCAGTTCTTC. Its translation: CASSLEGQGAYNEQFF. Full variable domain (remainder filled in from reference TRBV5-1 and TRBJ2-1): KAGVTQTPRYLIKTRGQQVTLSCSPISGHRSVSWYQQTPGQGLQFLFEYFSETQRNKGNFPGRFSGRQFSNSRSEMNVSTLELGDSALYLCASSLEGQGAYNEQFFGPGTRLTVL.

This clonotype was seen a handful of times. The chain couples TRBV4-1 to TRBJ2-3, with D tentatively TRBD1 (5 bases). CDR3 length: 15 amino acids. Germline-derived CDR1 and CDR2 are MGHRA and YSYEKL. V lost 4 bases to trimming and J lost 6 bases, with 17 bases between them. Here the CDR3 DNA reads TGCGCCAGCAGCCTTTGGGCAGGGTCGCGGGATACGCAGTATTTT. Its translation: CASSLWAGSRDTQYF.

This rearrangement joins TRBV20-1 to TRBJ2-2; TRBD2 agrees at 14 bases. Trimming took 6 bases from V and 4 from J; bases not matched to a gene: 10. The CDR3 totals 17 residues. Germline CDR1 DFQATT, CDR2 SNEGSKA (reference sequence). The CDR3 DNA reads as TGCAGTGCGCTGGGACTAGCGGGGGCCCCGGGCACCGGGGAGCTGTTTTTT. Translated: CSALGLAGAPGTGELFF.